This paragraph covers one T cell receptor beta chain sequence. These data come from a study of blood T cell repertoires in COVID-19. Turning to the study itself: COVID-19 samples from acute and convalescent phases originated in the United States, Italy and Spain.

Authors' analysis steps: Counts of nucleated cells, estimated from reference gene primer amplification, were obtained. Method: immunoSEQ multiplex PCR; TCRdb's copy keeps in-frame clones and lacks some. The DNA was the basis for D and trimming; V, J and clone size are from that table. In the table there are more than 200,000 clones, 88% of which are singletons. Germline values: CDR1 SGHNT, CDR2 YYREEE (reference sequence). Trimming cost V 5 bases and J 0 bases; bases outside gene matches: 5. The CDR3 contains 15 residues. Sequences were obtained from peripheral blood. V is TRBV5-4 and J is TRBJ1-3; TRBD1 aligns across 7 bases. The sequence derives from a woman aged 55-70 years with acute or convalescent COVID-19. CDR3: CASSSAGGSGNTIYF. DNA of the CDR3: TGTGCCAGCAGTAGTGCAGGGGGCTCTGGAAACACCATATATTTT.